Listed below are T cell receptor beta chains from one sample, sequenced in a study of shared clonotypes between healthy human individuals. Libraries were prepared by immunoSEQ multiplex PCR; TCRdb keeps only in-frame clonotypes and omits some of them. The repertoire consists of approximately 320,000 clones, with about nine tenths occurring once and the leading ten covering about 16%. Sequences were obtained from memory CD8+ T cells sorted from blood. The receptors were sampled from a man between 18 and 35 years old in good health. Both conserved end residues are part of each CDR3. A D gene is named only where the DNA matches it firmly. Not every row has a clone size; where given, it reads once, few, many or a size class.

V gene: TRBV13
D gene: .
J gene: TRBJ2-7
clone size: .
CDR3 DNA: TGTGCCAGCAGCTTATTACCGAACTTCTACGAGCAGTACTTC
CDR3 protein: CASSLLPNFYEQYF

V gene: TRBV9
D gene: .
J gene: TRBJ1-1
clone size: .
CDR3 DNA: TGTGCCAGCAGCGACCACCCGGGTCCAGCCAACGGATGGGACACTGAAGCTTTCTTT
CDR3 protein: CASSDHPGPANGWDTEAFF

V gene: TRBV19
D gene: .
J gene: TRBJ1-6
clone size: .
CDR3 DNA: TGTGCCAGTAGGTCCGTCGGAAGCTCCTATAATTCACCCCTCCACTTT
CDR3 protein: CASRSVGSSYNSPLHF

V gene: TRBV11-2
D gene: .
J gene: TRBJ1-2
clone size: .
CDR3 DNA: TGTGCCAGCAGCTTAGGGTGGGACTATAACTATGGCTACACCTTC
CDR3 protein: CASSLGWDYNYGYTF

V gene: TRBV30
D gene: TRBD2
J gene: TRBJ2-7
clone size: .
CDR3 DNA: TGTGCCTGGAGTGGGGACGGGACTAGCGAGCAGTACTTC
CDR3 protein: CAWSGDGTSEQYF

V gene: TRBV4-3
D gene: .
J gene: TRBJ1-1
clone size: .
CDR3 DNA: TGCGCCAGCAGCCAAGAATCAGGGATGAACACTGAAGCTTTCTTT
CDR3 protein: CASSQESGMNTEAFF

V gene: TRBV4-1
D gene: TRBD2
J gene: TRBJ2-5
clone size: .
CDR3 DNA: TGCGCCAGCAGCCATGGGGATCTGCTAGCGGGGGGTAACCAAGAGACCCAGTACTTC
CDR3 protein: CASSHGDLLAGGNQETQYF

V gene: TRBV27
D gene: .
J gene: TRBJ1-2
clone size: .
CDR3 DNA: TGTGCCAGCAGTTTGGGGGGAGGCTATGGCTACACCTTC
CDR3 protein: CASSLGGGYGYTF

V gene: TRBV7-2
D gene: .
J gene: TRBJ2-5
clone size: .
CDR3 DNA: TGTGCCAGCAGCGACACTAGGTTCGAGACCCAGTACTTC
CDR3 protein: CASSDTRFETQYF

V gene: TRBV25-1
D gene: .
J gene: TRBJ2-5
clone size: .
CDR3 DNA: TGTGCCAGCAGTGGGACCTACCAAGAGACCCAGTACTTC
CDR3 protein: CASSGTYQETQYF

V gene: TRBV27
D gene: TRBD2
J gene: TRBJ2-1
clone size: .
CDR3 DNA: TGTGCCAGCAGTTTATCGCATGGAGCGGGAGGGTACAATGAGCAGTTCTTC
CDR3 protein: CASSLSHGAGGYNEQFF

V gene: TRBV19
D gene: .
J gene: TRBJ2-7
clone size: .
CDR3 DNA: TGTGCCAGTAGCATTGGACGGAGCTACGAGCAGTACTTC
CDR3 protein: CASSIGRSYEQYF

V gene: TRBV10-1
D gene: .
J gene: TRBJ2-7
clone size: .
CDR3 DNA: TGCGCCAGCAGTGAGTTGTCCGCGGCAGGCTACGAGCAGTACTTC
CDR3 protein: CASSELSAAGYEQYF

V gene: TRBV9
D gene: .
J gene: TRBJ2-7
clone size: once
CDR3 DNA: TGTGCCAGCAGCGGAGGAGGAGGCGGCGAGCAGTACTTC
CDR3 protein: CASSGGGGGEQYF

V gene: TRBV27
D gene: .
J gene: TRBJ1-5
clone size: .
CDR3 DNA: TGTGCCAGCAGTTTACTCCCGGGGGCGCTGGGTCAGCCCCAGCATTTT
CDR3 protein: CASSLLPGALGQPQHF

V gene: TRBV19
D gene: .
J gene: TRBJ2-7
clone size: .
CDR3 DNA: TGTGCCAGTAGTATGGGACGGGTACAAAGCTTCGAGCAGTACTTC
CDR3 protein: CASSMGRVQSFEQYF

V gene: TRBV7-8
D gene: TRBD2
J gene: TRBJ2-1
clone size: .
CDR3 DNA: TGTGCCAGCAGCTTAGTTTGGCCGATTAGCGGGCCCTACAATGAGCAGTTCTTC
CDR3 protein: CASSLVWPISGPYNEQFF

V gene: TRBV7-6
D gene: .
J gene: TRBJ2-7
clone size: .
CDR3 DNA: TGTGCCAGCAGCTTAAAGGGGGCCTACGAGCAGTACTTC
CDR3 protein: CASSLKGAYEQYF

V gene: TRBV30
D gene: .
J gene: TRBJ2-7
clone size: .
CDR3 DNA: TGTGCCTGGAGCCTTCCCCCGTCCCAGGGTTCAAGAACCTACGAGCAGTACTTC
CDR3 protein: CAWSLPPSQGSRTYEQYF

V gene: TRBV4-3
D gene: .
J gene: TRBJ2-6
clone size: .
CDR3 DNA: TGCGCCAGCAGCCCGGGGGCCGGGACAGGGGCCAACGTCCTGACTTTC
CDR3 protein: CASSPGAGTGANVLTF

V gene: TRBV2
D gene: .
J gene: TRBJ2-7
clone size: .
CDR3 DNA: TGTGCCAGCAGTGTTTATGTTGGTCCGGGATTCTCCTACGAGCAGTACTTC
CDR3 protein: CASSVYVGPGFSYEQYF

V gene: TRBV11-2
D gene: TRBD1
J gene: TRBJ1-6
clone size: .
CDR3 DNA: TGTGCCAGCAGCTTGCCGACAGGGCCTCGTTCACCCCTCCACTTT
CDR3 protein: CASSLPTGPRSPLHF

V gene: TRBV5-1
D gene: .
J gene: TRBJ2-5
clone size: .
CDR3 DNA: TGCGCCAGCAGCTTGGATGCGGGCTCGTACCAAGAGACCCAGTACTTC
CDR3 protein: CASSLDAGSYQETQYF

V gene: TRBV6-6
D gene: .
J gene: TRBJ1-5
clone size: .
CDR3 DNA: TGTGCCAGCAGTTCCCAGACCGGCAATCAGCCCCAGCATTTT
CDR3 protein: CASSSQTGNQPQHF

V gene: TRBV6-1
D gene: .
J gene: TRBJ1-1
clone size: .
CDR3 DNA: TGTGCCAGCTCAGCGGGGGGCGGCACTGAAGCTTTCTTT
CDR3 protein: CASSAGGGTEAFF

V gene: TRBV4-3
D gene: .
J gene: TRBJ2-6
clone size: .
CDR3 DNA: TGCGCCAGCAGCAAGCCCGGCAGGGGCTCTGGGGCCAACGTCCTGACTTTC
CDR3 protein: CASSKPGRGSGANVLTF

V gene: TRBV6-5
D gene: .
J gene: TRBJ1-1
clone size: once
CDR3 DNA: TGTGCCAGCAGACCGGGCGGGGGGCAGAACACTGAAGCTTTCTTT
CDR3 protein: CASRPGGGQNTEAFF

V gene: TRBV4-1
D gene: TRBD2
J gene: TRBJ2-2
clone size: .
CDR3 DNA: TGCGCCAGCAGCCAAGAGCGTTATAGCGGGGGGGCGGATGGCGGGGAGCTGTTTTTT
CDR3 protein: CASSQERYSGGADGGELFF

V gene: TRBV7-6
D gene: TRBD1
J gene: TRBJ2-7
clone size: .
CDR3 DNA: TGTGCCAGCAGCTTGGGACAGGTAGAGACCTACGAGCAGTACTTC
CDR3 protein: CASSLGQVETYEQYF

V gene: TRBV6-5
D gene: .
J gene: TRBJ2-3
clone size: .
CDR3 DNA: TGTGCCAGCAGTTACTCTCCCGGGGATACGCAGTATTTT
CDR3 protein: CASSYSPGDTQYF

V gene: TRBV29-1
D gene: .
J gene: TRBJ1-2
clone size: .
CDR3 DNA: TGCAGCGTTGTCTCAGGGATGGGCTACACCTTC
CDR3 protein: CSVVSGMGYTF

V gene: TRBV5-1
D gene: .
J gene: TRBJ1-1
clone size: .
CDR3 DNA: TGCGCCAGCAGGACAGTGGGGCGAGCTTTCTTT
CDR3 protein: CASRTVGRAFF

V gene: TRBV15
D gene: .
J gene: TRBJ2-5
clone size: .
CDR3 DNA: TGTGCCACCAGCTCTATCCCGGGGGTCCAAGAGACCCAGTACTTC
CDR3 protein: CATSSIPGVQETQYF

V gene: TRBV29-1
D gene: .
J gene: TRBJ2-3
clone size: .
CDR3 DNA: TGCAGCGTTGAAGATCGGACAGACACAGATACGCAGTATTTT
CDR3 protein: CSVEDRTDTDTQYF

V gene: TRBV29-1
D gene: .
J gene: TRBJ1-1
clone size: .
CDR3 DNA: TGCAGCGTTGATGGGGCGAGTGAAGCTTTCTTT
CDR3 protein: CSVDGASEAFF

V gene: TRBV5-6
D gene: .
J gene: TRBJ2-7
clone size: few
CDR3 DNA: TGTGCCAGCAGCTTACCCGGTGCCTACGAGCAGTACTTC
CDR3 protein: CASSLPGAYEQYF

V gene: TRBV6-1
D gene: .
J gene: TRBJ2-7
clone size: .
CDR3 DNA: TGTGCCAGCAGTACAGGGTACTCCTACGAGCAGTACTTC
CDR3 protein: CASSTGYSYEQYF

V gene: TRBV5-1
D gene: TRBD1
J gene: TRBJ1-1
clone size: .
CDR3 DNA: TGCGCCAGCAGCTTAGGACAGGGGATGAACACTGAAGCTTTCTTT
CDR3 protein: CASSLGQGMNTEAFF

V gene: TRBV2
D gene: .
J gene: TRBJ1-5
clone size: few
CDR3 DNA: TGTGCCAGCAAGGAGGGCAATCAGCCCCAGCATTTT
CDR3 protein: CASKEGNQPQHF

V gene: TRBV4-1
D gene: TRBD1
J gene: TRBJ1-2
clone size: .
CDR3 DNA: TGCGCCAGCAGCCAAGAACAGGGGGGGGTGGATGGCTACACCTTC
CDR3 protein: CASSQEQGGVDGYTF

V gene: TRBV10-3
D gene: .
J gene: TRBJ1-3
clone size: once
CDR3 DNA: TGTGCCATCATGGACCTTCAAGACTCTGGAAACACCATATATTTT
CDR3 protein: CAIMDLQDSGNTIYF

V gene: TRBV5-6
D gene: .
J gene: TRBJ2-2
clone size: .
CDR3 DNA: TGTGCCAGCAGCTTGGGTTCCGTAGGAATAGGCACCGGGGAGCTGTTTTTT
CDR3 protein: CASSLGSVGIGTGELFF

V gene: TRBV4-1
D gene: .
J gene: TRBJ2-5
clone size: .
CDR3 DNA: TGCGCCAGCAGCCAAGAGGGAACAGGGTACCAAGAGACCCAGTACTTC
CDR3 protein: CASSQEGTGYQETQYF

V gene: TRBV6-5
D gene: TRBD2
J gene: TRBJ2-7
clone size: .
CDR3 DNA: TGTGCCAGCAGTTACCAGCGGGAGTTCGGCGAGCAGTACTTC
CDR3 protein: CASSYQREFGEQYF

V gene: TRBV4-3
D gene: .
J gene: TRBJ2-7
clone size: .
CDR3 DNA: TGCGCCAGCAGCCAAGATTCCGGTGACGCCTACGAGCAGTACTTC
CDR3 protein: CASSQDSGDAYEQYF

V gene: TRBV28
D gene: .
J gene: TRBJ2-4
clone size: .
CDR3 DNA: TGTGCCAGCAGTACAGGGTCCATTCAGTACTTC
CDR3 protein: CASSTGSIQYF

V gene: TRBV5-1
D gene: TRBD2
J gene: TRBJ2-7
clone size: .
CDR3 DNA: TGCGCCAGCAGCTGGATCCCTAGCGGGAGATGGACCTACGAGCAGTACTTC
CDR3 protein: CASSWIPSGRWTYEQYF

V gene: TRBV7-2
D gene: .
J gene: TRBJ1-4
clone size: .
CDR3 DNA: TGTGCCAGCAGCTTAGAGGGGTACATAACTGAAAAACTGTTTTTT
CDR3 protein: CASSLEGYITEKLFF

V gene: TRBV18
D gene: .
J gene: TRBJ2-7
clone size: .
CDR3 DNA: TGTGCCAGCTCACCCCTTCCCAACTACGAGCAGTACTTC
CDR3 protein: CASSPLPNYEQYF

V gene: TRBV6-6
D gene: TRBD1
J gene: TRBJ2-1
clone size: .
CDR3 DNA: TGTGCCAGCAGTTACACCTGGGACAGGGCCTACAATGAGCAGTTCTTC
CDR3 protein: CASSYTWDRAYNEQFF